The 8 T cell receptor beta chains presented below share a single source sample, sequenced in a study of memory CD4+ T cells and cytomegalovirus serostatus. The sort gate was single viable CD3+CD4+CD8-CD45RO+ cells for memory CD4+ T cells. Only in-frame clones appear in the TCRdb table, and some are missing; sequencing was by immunoSEQ multiplex PCR. The data show 30,000 to 45,000 clones, roughly 85% seen once. Sequenced material: memory CD4+ T cells from blood. These TCRs come from an adult in good health and CMV-seropositive.

The rearrangement joins TRBV7-2 to TRBJ2-1; TRBD2 aligns across 9 bases. The junction had 9 bases not matched to a gene; V was cut back by 6 bases and J by 3 bases. This CDR3 has 16 residues. Germline lookup yields CDR1 SGHTA and CDR2 FQGNSA. CDR3: CASRPPGLAHYNEQFF. The CDR3 DNA reads TGTGCCAGCAGGCCGCCGGGACTAGCACACTACAATGAGCAGTTCTTC. Using reference TRBV7-2 and TRBJ2-1 for the parts outside the CDR3, the full variable domain is GAGVSQSPSNKVTEKGKDVELRCDPISGHTALYWYRQSLGQGLEFLIYFQGNSAPDKSGLPSDRFSAERTGGSVSTLTIQRTQQEDSAVYLCASRPPGLAHYNEQFFGPGTRLTVL.

This clone was detected only once. The CDR3 protein is CASQILGSEKLFF. The CDR3 DNA reads TGTGCCAGCCAGATTTTAGGGAGTGAAAAACTGTTTTTT. This rearrangement joins TRBV7-8 to TRBJ1-4; unclear D gene. Trimming removed 8 bases at V and 7 bases at J, with 14 bases between. The CDR3 length is 13 residues. The germline V gene has CDR1 SGHVS and CDR2 FQNEAQ.

The chain employs TRBV5-1 and TRBJ2-3; D is unclear. From germline, CDR1 is SGHRS and CDR2 YFSETQ. Trimming pared 0 bases from V and 5 bases from J, leaving 10 bases between. This CDR3 has 14 residues. CDR3 sequence: CASSLGALGDTQYF. The CDR3 bases are TGCGCCAGCAGCTTGGGGGCCCTCGGAGATACGCAGTATTTT.

The gene calls are TRBV28 and TRBJ1-2, with D perhaps TRBD1 (6 bases). This CDR3 has 13 residues. V lost 8 bases to trimming and J lost 7 bases, with 17 bases between them. Germline lookup yields CDR1 MDHEN and CDR2 SYDVKM. CDR3 in amino acids: CASGGQTRGGYTF. CDR3 DNA: TGTGCCAGCGGTGGACAGACCCGCGGTGGCTACACCTTC.

The chain combines TRBV5-8 with TRBJ1-4, with 11 positions matching TRBD1. V lost 4 bases and J lost 8; bases outside the gene matches: 7. The CDR3 spans 15 residues. The germline V gene encodes CDR1 SGHTS and CDR2 YDEGEE. The CDR3: CASSTGQGGTEKLFF. CDR3 bases: TGTGCCAGCAGCACGGGACAGGGGGGGACCGAAAAACTGTTTTTT.

This rearrangement joins TRBV28 to TRBJ2-1; 10 bases line up with TRBD1. V lost 6 bases, J lost 4 bases, and 6 bases stayed unmatched. Germline V gene data show CDR1 as MDHEN and CDR2 as SYDVKM. The CDR3 extends over 15 amino acids. The CDR3, as DNA: TGTGCCAGCAGCTCGGACAGGGGGGCGTACAATGAGCAGTTCTTC. Protein: CASSSDRGAYNEQFF.

J is TRBJ2-2 and V is TRBV9; D might be TRBD1 (5 bases). The CDR3 consists of 14 residues. CDR1 is SGDLS and CDR2 is YYNGEE in the germline V gene. V lost 3 bases and J lost 3, with 9 bases in between. The CDR3 sequence is CASSARQHTGELFF. The DNA of the CDR3 is TGTGCCAGCAGCGCAAGACAGCACACCGGGGAGCTGTTTTTT.

V usage is TRBV2 and J usage is TRBJ1-4, with D possibly TRBD1 on 6 matching bases. There are 16 residues in the CDR3. Trimming left V 0 bases short and J 6 bases short, with 14 bases between. Germline V gene lookup returns CDR1 SNHLY and CDR2 FYNNEI. For the CDR3, the DNA is TGTGCCAGCAGTGAAGCAAGGGGGGGTTCGGATGAAAAACTGTTTTTT. Encoded protein: CASSEARGGSDEKLFF.